This T cell receptor (beta chain) was captured by sequencing in a study of beta chain features in type 1 diabetes. Study-wide results and limits: PCR, the amplification step, might favor shorter templates, equally in patients and controls.

Expressed TCRB transcripts were sequenced because the entire RNA isolate underwent reverse transcription. TCRdb keeps only in-frame clones here, not all; method: immunoSEQ multiplex PCR. The repertoire includes approximately 470,000 clones, about 32% of them detected once, and almost 0.065% sits in the top ten. This clone showed up just a few times. The target antigen is unknown. V gave up 0 bases and J gave up 4 bases, with 10 bases separating them. Germline assignment: CDR1 GTSNPN and CDR2 SVGIG (reference sequence). CDR3 length equals 14 residues. The origin of this receptor is a man between 18 and 35 years old in good health. The genes are TRBV30 and TRBJ1-3, with D possibly matching TRBD1 (5 bases). The material sequenced was naive CD4+ T cells from blood. The CDR3 nucleotides read TGTGCCTGGAGTGTGCGACAGAGGGGAAACACCATATATTTT. It codes for CAWSVRQRGNTIYF.